This T cell receptor (beta chain) is from a study of a mutant IDH1 vaccine in newly diagnosed glioma. The sample's time point: week 47, end of study. One vaccine dose held 300 ug of mutant IDH1 20-mer peptide and came with topical imiquimod. The CDR3 runs 13 residues. Germline V CDR1 and CDR2: LNHDA, SQIVND (reference sequence). Regarding this clone: Its antigen remains unknown. The junction differs from germline at one of its ends, possibly a read error.

Assay used: immunoSEQ multiplex PCR; TCRdb lists only in-frame clones, some missing. The sample lists over 75,000 clones, approximately 80% occurring once. The TCR comes from a man aged 40-49 years with glioma. V is TRBV19 and J is TRBJ2-7; TRBD1 might be the D (5 bases). The material sequenced was PBMCs, taken from a glioma patient whose treatment included an IDH1 peptide vaccine. DNA of the CDR3: TGTGCCAGTAATATAAGGGGTGTTGGCGAGCAGTACTTC. Protein product: CASNIRGVGEQYF.